The text below deals with one T cell receptor (beta chain). Its antigen is undetermined. This sample was included in a study of shared clonotypes between healthy human individuals. Looking at the study overall: Each donor had three CD4 naive, three CD4 memory, two CD8 naive and one CD8 memory plate. Study findings and constraints: Estimated richness was generally greater in naive than memory subsets.

Repertoires were generated with immunoSEQ multiplex PCR, while TCRdb's copy carries only in-frame clones and drops some. The sample records about 92,000 clones, 60% to 70% being singletons. Germline assignment: CDR1 MNHNS and CDR2 SASEGT. The CDR3 sequence is 15 residues long. The V end lost 1 base, the J end lost 3 bases, and 12 bases lay between the germline ends. V usage is TRBV6-1 and J usage is TRBJ1-2; TRBD1 might be the D (5 bases). The specimen sequenced was memory CD8+ T cells sorted from blood. Subset reported: CD45RO+ cells pooled with CCR7-negative TemRA cells. This receptor was obtained from a young man in good health. In DNA form, the CDR3 reads TGTGCCAGCAGTGAAGGCAGGGCGAACCACTATGGCTACACCTTC. The encoded protein is CASSEGRANHYGYTF.